What follows are 3 T cell receptor beta chains derived from one specimen sequenced in a study of PD-1 blockade in classical Hodgkin lymphoma. The time point denotes: cycle 4 day 1 (C4D1), after less than 7 weeks of nivolumab. Every patient relapsed after autologous stem cell transplantation, and brentuximab vedotin exposure varied. TCRdb's table, derived via immunoSEQ multiplex PCR, lists solely in-frame clones and lacks some. This sample has about 38,000 clones; about three quarters occur once, and the top ten carry about 9.4%. The source was peripheral blood mononuclear cells (PBMCs), collected before the fourth cycle of nivolumab. Source of these receptors: a human donor with classical Hodgkin lymphoma.

This chain uses TRBV9 with TRBJ2-1; TRBD2 agrees at 8 bases. The CDR3 is made up of 15 amino acids. Germline values: CDR1 SGDLS, CDR2 YYNGEE. V gave up 2 bases and J gave up 4 bases; unmatched junction bases: 5. The CDR3 DNA sequence: TGTGCCAGCAGCGTGGACGGGAGGGTTTACAATGAGCAGTTCTTC. Amino acid sequence: CASSVDGRVYNEQFF. The full variable domain, completed using reference TRBV9 and TRBJ2-1, is DSGVTQTPKHLITATGQRVTLRCSPRSGDLSVYWYQQSLDQGLQFLIQYYNGEERAKGNILERFSAQQFPDLHSELNLSSLELGDSALYFCASSVDGRVYNEQFFGPGTRLTVL.

V usage is TRBV7-9 and J usage is TRBJ2-7, with D perhaps TRBD1 (6 bases). The CDR3 contains 12 residues. Germline V gives CDR1 SEHNR, CDR2 FQNEAQ (reference sequence). V dropped 5 bases and J dropped 5 bases, with 10 bases sitting between them. CDR3 protein: CASSDGTNEQYF. The CDR3 DNA reads as TGTGCCAGCAGCGATGGGACAAACGAGCAGTACTTC.

This clone was counted a few times. Here the CDR3 DNA reads TGTGCCAGTAGTATGACAGGGGAACTCACCTTC. Translation gives CASSMTGELTF. The chain recombines TRBV19 with TRBJ1-2, with TRBD1 matching over 8 bases. CDR1 is LNHDA, CDR2 SQIVND, per germline (reference sequence). This CDR3 comprises 11 residues. The junction had 4 bases not matched to a gene; V was cut back by 3 bases and J by 13 bases.